Listed below are T cell receptor beta chains from one sample, sequenced in a study of identical twins. TCRdb re-called the 5' RACE reads through MiXCR, storing one row per CDR3 protein. The sample includes around 370,000 distinct CDR3 sequences, roughly 9% of them seen just once. The sequencing sample was made of naive T cells sorted from blood. These receptors all come from a woman between 50 and 59 years old in good health. CDR3s include the opening cysteine and the closing phenylalanine or tryptophan. The D gene is left open where the match is weak. Clone size is stated in some rows and not others, as once, few, many or a class when expanded.

-	TRBJ1-6	TRBD1	TRBV29-1	CSVAEGQGNSPIHF	TGCAGCGTTGCCGAGGGACAGGGTAATTCACCCATCCACTTT
many	TRBJ2-2	TRBD2	TRBV6-5	CASRPGLAGGLTGELFF	TGTGCCAGCAGGCCCGGACTAGCGGGAGGTTTAACCGGGGAGCTGTTTTTT
many	TRBJ2-7	-	TRBV6-1	CASSDGGQGVQYF	TGTGCCAGCAGTGACGGAGGCCAGGGTGTGCAGTACTTC
-	TRBJ1-4	-	TRBV29-1	CSVGGGLQLGEKLFF	TGCAGCGTTGGAGGGGGACTCCAACTGGGGGAAAAACTGTTTTTT
few	TRBJ1-4	-	TRBV2	CASNRQATNEKLFF	TGTGCCAGCAACCGACAAGCAACTAATGAAAAACTGTTTTTT
-	TRBJ2-3	-	TRBV27	CASSSFGGSSTDTQYF	TGTGCCAGCAGTTCTTTTGGTGGTTCTAGCACAGATACGCAGTATTTT
few	TRBJ2-1	TRBD2	TRBV2	CASSENTRLAGGGNEQFF	TGTGCCAGCAGTGAAAACACCAGACTAGCGGGAGGTGGGAATGAGCAGTTCTTC
few	TRBJ1-2	-	TRBV29-1	CSVPGGYTF	TGCAGCGTTCCGGGAGGCTACACCTTC
many	TRBJ2-1	-	TRBV20-1	CSAREPRGYNEQFF	TGCAGTGCTAGAGAGCCCAGGGGCTACAATGAGCAGTTCTTC
few	TRBJ1-1	-	TRBV5-1	CASIPGSGRITEAFF	TGCGCCAGCATCCCGGGGAGTGGACGGATCACTGAAGCTTTCTTT
-	TRBJ2-3	TRBD1	TRBV3-1	CASSHPRQGALADTQYF	TGTGCCAGCAGCCACCCCCGACAGGGGGCTCTGGCAGATACGCAGTATTTT
many	TRBJ1-6	-	TRBV7-2	CASSAWALRVAYNSPLHF	TGTGCCAGCAGCGCCTGGGCGCTACGGGTCGCCTATAATTCACCCCTCCACTTT
-	TRBJ2-2	TRBD2	TRBV6-5	CASSKTSGRWTGELFF	TGTGCCAGCAGCAAGACTAGCGGGAGATGGACCGGGGAGCTGTTTTTT